This TCR beta chain emerged from a study of CD8 T cells in Susac syndrome. RNA, at 0.5 to 1 ug, was reverse transcribed with random hexamers. The TCR beta CDR3 was amplified by immunoSEQ multiplex PCR across 54 Vbeta, 13 Jbeta. TCRdb redid the calling of the immunoSEQ multiplex PCR reads with MiXCR, one entry per CDR3 protein. Among 120,000 to 150,000 distinct CDR3 sequences listed, 94% were seen once. Sequencing targeted TCR beta in T cells from blood (CD8+ and CD4+). Negative isolation yielded CD4+ and CD8+ T cells, and FACS enriched TEMRA cells. Turning to this clonotype: What it binds is unknown.

Study-level findings and limits: It was acknowledged by the study that relatively few individuals were included in its TCR sequencing and HLA analysis.

From germline, CDR1 is ENHRY and CDR2 SYGVKD. V lost 2 bases to trimming and J lost 7 bases, with 8 bases between them. The length of the CDR3 is 13 residues. The chain is built from TRBV10-3 and TRBJ2-2; D remains unclear. The sequence derives from a human donor in good health. Source material: CD4+ T cells from PBMCs. The CDR3 spells CAISEKSDGELFF. The CDR3 nucleotides are TGTGCCATCAGTGAGAAGTCAGACGGGGAGCTGTTTTTT.